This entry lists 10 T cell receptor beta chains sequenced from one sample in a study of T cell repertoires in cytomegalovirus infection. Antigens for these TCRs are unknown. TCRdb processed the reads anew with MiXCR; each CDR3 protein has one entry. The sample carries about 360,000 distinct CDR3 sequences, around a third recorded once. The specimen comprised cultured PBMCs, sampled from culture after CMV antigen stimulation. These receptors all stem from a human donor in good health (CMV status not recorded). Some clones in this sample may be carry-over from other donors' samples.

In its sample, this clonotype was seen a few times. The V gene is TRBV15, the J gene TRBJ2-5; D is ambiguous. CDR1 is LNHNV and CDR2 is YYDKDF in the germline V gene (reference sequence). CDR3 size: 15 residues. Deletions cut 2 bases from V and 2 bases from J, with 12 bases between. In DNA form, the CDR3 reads TGTGCCACCAGCAGATTCGACCGAGAACAAGAGACCCAGTACTTC. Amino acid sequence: CATSRFDREQETQYF.

The CDR3 bases are TGTGCCAGCAGCCTCGACAGATTTAATGAAAAACTGTTTTTT. Protein: CASSLDRFNEKLFF. The chain employs TRBV7-2 and TRBJ1-4, with TRBD1 as a possible D gene (5 bases). Between the trimmed V and J ends, which lost 5 bases and 4 bases, there was a span of 11 bases. The CDR3 is made up of 14 amino acids. CDR1 is SGHTA, CDR2 FQGNSA, per germline.

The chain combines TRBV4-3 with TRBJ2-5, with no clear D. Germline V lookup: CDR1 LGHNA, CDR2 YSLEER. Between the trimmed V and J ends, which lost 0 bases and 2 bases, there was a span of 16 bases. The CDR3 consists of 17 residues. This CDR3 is CASSQDPPGSSQETQYF. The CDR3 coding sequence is TGCGCCAGCAGCCAAGATCCCCCGGGTTCCAGTCAAGAGACCCAGTACTTC.

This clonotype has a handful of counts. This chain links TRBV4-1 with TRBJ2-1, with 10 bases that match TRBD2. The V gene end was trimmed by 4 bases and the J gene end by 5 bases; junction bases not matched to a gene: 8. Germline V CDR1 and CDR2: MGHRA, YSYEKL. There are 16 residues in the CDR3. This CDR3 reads CASSPVTSGLNNEQFF. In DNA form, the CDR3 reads TGCGCCAGCAGCCCGGTGACTAGCGGGTTAAACAATGAGCAGTTCTTC.

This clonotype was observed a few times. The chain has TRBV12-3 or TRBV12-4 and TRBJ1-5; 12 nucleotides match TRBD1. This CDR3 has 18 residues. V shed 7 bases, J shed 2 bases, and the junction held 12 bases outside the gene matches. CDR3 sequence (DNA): TGTGCCAGCACCTACTCGGGACAGGGGGCGCGAGGCAATCAGCCCCAGCATTTT. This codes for CASTYSGQGARGNQPQHF.

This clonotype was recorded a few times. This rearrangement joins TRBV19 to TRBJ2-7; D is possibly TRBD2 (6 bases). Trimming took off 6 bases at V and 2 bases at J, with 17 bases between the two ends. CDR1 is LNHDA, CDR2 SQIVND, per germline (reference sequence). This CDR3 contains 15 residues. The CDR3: CASRPRERATYEQYF. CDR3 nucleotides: TGTGCCAGTAGGCCCCGGGAGAGGGCCACCTACGAGCAGTACTTC.

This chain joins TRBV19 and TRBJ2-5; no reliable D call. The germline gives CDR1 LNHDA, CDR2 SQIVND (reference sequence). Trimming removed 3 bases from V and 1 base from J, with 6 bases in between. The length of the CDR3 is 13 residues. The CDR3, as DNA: TGTGCCAGTAGTATTATTCCCCAAGAGACCCAGTACTTC. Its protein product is CASSIIPQETQYF.

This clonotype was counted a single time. The CDR3 reads CASSHQLAGVNNEQFF. The CDR3 nucleotides are TGCGCCAGCAGCCATCAACTAGCGGGAGTAAACAATGAGCAGTTCTTC. The chain uses TRBV4-1 and TRBJ2-1, with 11 bases fitting TRBD2. V lost 3 bases and J lost 5; bases outside the gene matches: 6. This CDR3 contains 16 residues. Germline V gives CDR1 MGHRA, CDR2 YSYEKL.

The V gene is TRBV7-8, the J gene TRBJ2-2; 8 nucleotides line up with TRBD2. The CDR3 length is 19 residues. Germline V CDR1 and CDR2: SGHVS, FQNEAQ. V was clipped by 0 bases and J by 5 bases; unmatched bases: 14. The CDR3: CASSLARIAGRGGTGELFF. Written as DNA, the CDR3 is TGTGCCAGCAGCTTAGCGAGAATAGCGGGGAGAGGGGGGACCGGGGAGCTGTTTTTT. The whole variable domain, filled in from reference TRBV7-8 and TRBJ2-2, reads GAGVSQSPRYKVAKRGQDVALRCDPISGHVSLFWYQQALGQGPEFLTYFQNEAQLDKSGLPSDRFFAERPEGSVSTLKIQRTQQEDSAVYLCASSLARIAGRGGTGELFFGEGSRLTVL.

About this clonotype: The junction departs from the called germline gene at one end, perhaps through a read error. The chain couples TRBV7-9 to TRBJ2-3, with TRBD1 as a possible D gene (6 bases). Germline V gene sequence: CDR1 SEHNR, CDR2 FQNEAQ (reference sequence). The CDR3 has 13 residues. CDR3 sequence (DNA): TGTGCCAGCAACTTACAGGGAACAGATACGCAGTATTTT. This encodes CASNLQGTDTQYF.